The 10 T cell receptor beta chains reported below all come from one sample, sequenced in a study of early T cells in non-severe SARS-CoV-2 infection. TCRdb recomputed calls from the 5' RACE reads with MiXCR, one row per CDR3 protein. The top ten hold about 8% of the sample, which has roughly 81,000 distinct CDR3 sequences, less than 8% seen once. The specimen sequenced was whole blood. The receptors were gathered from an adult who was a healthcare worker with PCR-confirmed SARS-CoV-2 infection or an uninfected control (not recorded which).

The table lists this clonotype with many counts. CDR3 amino acids: CASSFGQKNEKLFF. The CDR3, as DNA: TGTGCCAGCAGCTTTGGGCAGAAGAATGAAAAACTGTTTTTT. V usage is TRBV7-2 and J usage is TRBJ1-4; D is unresolved. This CDR3 is 14 amino acids long. Trimming removed 3 bases at V and 5 bases at J, with 10 bases between. In germline, CDR1 is SGHTA, CDR2 FQGNSA.

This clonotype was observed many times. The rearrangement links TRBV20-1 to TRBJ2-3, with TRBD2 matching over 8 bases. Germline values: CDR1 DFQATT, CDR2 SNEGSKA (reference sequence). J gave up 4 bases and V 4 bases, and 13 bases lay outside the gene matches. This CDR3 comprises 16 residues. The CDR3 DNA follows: TGCAGTGCTACGAATCGGGGGGGCGGTTCCTCAGATACGCAGTATTTT. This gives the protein CSATNRGGGSSDTQYF.

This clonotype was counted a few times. The CDR3 nucleotides read TGCGCCAGCAGCTTCGGGACTAGCGCGAGCAAGCGAGATACGCAGTATTTT. Its protein product is CASSFGTSASKRDTQYF. The chain links TRBV5-1 to TRBJ2-3; 10 nucleotides match TRBD2. Per the germline V gene, CDR1 is SGHRS and CDR2 is YFSETQ. The junction had 11 bases not matched to a gene; V was cut back by 2 bases and J by 5 bases. CDR3 length equals 17 residues.

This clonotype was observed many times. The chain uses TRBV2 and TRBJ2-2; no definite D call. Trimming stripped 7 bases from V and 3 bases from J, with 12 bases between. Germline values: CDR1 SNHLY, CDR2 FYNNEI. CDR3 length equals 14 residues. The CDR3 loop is CASNVVGDTGELFF. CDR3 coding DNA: TGTGCCAGCAACGTAGTTGGTGACACCGGGGAGCTGTTTTTT.

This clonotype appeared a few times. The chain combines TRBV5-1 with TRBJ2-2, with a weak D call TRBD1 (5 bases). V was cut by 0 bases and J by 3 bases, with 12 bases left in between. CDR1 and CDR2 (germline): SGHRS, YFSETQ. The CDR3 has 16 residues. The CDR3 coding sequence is TGCGCCAGCAGCTTGGGGTCAGGGTTGTACACCGGGGAGCTGTTTTTT. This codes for CASSLGSGLYTGELFF.

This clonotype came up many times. In DNA, the CDR3 is TGCAGTGCCCCGAACCCTGCTAGCGGGAATTCCTACGAGCAGTACTTC. Protein product: CSAPNPASGNSYEQYF. This chain joins TRBV20-1 and TRBJ2-7; 9 nucleotides align to TRBD2. Germline lookup yields CDR1 DFQATT and CDR2 SNEGSKA (reference sequence). The CDR3 loop spans 16 amino acids. V lost 6 bases, J lost 1 base, and 13 bases stayed unmatched.

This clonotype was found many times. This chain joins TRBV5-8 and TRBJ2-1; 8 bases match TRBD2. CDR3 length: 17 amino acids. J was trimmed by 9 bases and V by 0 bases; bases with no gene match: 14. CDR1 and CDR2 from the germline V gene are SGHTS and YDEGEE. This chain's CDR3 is CASSLALVGGAEGEQFF. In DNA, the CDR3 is TGTGCCAGCAGCTTGGCCCTCGTCGGGGGGGCTGAGGGTGAGCAGTTCTTC.

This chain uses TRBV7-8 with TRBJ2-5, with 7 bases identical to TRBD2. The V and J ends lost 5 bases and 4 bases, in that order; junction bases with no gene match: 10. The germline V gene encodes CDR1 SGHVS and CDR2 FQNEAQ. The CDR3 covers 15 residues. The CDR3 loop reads CASSPHQRDRETQYF. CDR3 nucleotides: TGTGCCAGCAGCCCTCACCAGCGGGATAGAGAGACCCAGTACTTC.

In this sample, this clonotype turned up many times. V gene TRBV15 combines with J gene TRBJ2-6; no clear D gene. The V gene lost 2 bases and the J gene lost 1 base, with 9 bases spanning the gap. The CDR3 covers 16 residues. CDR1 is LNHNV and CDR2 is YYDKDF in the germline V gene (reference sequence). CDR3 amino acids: CATSRPALSGANVLTF. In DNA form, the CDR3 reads TGTGCCACCAGCAGACCGGCGTTATCTGGGGCCAACGTCCTGACTTTC.

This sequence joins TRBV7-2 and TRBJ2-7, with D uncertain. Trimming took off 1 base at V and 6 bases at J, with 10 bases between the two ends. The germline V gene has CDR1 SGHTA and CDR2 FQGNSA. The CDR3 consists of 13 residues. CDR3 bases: TGTGCCAGCAGCTTAGATGTTGCCGTCGAGCAGTACTTC. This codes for CASSLDVAVEQYF. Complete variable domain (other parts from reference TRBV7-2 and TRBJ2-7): GAGVSQSPSNKVTEKGKDVELRCDPISGHTALYWYRQSLGQGLEFLIYFQGNSAPDKSGLPSDRFSAERTGGSVSTLTIQRTQQEDSAVYLCASSLDVAVEQYFGPGTRLTVT.